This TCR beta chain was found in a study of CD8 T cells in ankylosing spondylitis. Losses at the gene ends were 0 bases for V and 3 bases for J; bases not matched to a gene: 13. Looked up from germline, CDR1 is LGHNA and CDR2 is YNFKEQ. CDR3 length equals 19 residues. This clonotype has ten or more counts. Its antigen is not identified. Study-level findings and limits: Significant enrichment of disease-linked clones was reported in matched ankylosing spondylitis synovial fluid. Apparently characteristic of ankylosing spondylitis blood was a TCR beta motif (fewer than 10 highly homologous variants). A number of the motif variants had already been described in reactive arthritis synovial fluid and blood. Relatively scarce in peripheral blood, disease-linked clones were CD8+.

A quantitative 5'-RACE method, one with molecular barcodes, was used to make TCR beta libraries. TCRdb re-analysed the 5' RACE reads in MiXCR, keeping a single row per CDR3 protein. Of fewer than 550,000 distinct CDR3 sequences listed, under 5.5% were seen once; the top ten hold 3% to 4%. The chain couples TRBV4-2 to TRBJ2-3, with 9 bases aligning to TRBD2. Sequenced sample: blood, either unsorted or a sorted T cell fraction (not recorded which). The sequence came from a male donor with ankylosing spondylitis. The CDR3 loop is CASSQEPSGAYEVTDTQYF. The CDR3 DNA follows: TGTGCCAGCAGCCAAGAACCTAGCGGGGCCTACGAGGTTACAGATACGCAGTATTTT.